This T cell receptor beta chain was obtained from a study of identical twins. General study results and limits: Beta clonotypes that were abundant in cord blood contained fewer insertions, a pattern absent from memory repertoires. Those out-of-frame alpha sequences shared by twins showed an excess of low generation probability.

At least ten counts were recorded for this clonotype. Its specificity is unknown. MiXCR, applied by TCRdb to the 5' RACE reads, yields one record per CDR3 protein. The sample consists of hundreds of thousands of distinct CDR3 sequences, around 12% of them appearing once. This sample was also put to use in a study of yellow fever vaccine responses in identical twins.

The receptor comes from a woman in her late teens or twenties in good health. The material sequenced was CD8+ T cells sorted from blood.

The CDR3: CASSFIQYYGYTF. The CDR3 DNA reads TGTGCCAGCAGTTTTATACAGTACTATGGCTACACCTTC. This sequence joins TRBV12-3 or TRBV12-4 and TRBJ1-2; D is uncertain. This CDR3 has 13 residues. With 3 bases removed from V and 3 bases from J, the gap between germline ends came to 8 bases.